Listed here is a single T cell receptor (beta chain). This record belongs to a study of blood T cell repertoires in COVID-19. The table came from immunoSEQ multiplex PCR; TCRdb's copy has only in-frame clones and leaves some out. The table has a few hundred thousand clones, 83% seen once. CDR1 is SGHKS and CDR2 is YYEKEE in the germline V gene (reference sequence). The CDR3 has 11 residues. V lost 4 bases, J lost 8 bases, and 9 bases lay in between. The specimen was PBMCs or T cells enriched from blood (not recorded which). The origin of this receptor is a woman aged 45 to 65 who had recovered from COVID-19. This chain uses TRBV5-5 with TRBJ1-2; maybe TRBD1 (5 bases). The CDR3 coding sequence is TGTGCCAGCAGCCGGGACTTCGGCTACACCTTC. Protein: CASSRDFGYTF.